This TCR beta chain was found in a study of a mutant IDH1 vaccine in newly diagnosed glioma (TCRdb year 2021). Regarding the research as a whole: Vaccination was initiated 4-6 weeks after radiotherapy alone, or concurrently with temozolomide cycles in the chemotherapy-containing groups. Visit V12 was the week-35 safety follow-up and visit V13 was the week-47 end of study. For exploratory analyses, longitudinal TCRB deep sequencing was carried out in under 30 treated patients wherever samples were available. Of the roughly 32 treated patients, approximately 60% were male and approximately 40% were female, and a mean age of around 40 years was recorded. Six visits were used for peripheral blood collection: V03 (baseline), V05, V07, V10, V12 and V13. Prior to enrollment, patients had been given standard therapy consisting of radiotherapy alone, temozolomide alone, or radiochemotherapy with temozolomide, with the combination given to most patients. Points the paper makes about the study in general: Pseudoprogression seemed to be unrelated to changes in the top peripheral T cell clonotypes found by TCRB sequencing. According to the authors, sample limitations meant that analyses of patient blood samples could not be reproduced. Immune responses induced by the vaccine were seen in around 93% of patients across multiple MHC alleles. Selection of PBMC samples for TCRB deep sequencing was based on availability.

This clone was seen only a few times. The clone's antigen remains unknown. It has no much larger one-base neighbor in the sample; base qualities were not kept. The library came from the immunoSEQ multiplex PCR assay. Following the manufacturer's protocol, the hsTCRB Kit was used to amplify rearranged TCR beta chain sequences. An Illumina MiSeq was used to sequence the TCRB libraries. The authors' analysis ran thus. Demultiplexing, trimming and gene mapping were performed with the kit vendor's proprietary platform. Entries here come from immuneACCESS through TCRdb and include only in-frame sequences with V and J called. Some clones fail to appear in such tables; in the studies checked, an unresolved V gene covers under half of the shortfall, and the cause of the remainder is unknown. V and J calls and clone size are as listed in that table; D and trimming were resolved from the DNA. A total of 50,000 to 75,000 clones appear in this sample, 60% to 75% of them only once. The ten largest clonotypes hold roughly 5% of the sample.

Per the publication, the time point label means: week 35, safety follow-up. Each vaccine dose was 300 ug of a 20-mer mutant IDH1 peptide in Montanide, given subcutaneously with topical imiquimod. Eight vaccinations were administered to patients in weeks 1, 3, 5, 7, 11, 15, 19 and 23, corresponding to visits V03 through V10. Newly diagnosed WHO grade 3 or 4 IDH1-mutant astrocytomas showing loss of nuclear ATRX were present in the donors. The samples were drawn from NOA16, a multicentre, single-arm, open-label phase I trial in Germany that tested a mutant IDH1 peptide vaccine in humans for the first time. Genomic DNA for TCRB sequencing was extracted from EDTA blood using the DNeasy Blood and Tissue Kit. From its cysteine to its phenylalanine, the CDR3 spans 14 amino acids. The CDR3 DNA has 42 bases and is translated from base 1. CDR1 and CDR2 are drawn from the germline V gene (reference sequence): SGHNT, YYREEE. V has 4 bases trimmed and J has 8 bases trimmed; junction bases matching no gene number 7.

The TCR sequence derives from a man in his fifties or sixties with glioma. The chain is assembled from TRBV5-4 and TRBJ2-1; 9 central nucleotides agree with TRBD2. Sequenced here: PBMCs, sampled from a glioma patient whose treatment included an IDH1 peptide vaccine. The CDR3 region reads CASSGGLAGDEQFF. In nucleotides, the sequence is TGTGCCAGCAGCGGGGGACTAGCTGGGGATGAGCAGTTCTTC.